These 8 T cell receptor beta chains were all obtained from the same sample, sequenced in a study of beta chain features in type 1 diabetes. Study observations and caveats: All four CD4+ subsets from Type 1 diabetes patients carried moderately but significantly shorter TCRB CDR3s.

Their antigen targets remain unknown. Expressed TCRB transcripts were sequenced, since all the RNA that had been isolated was reverse transcribed. TCRdb's table, derived via immunoSEQ multiplex PCR, lists solely in-frame clones and lacks some. The data hold over 200,000 clones, with roughly 11% observed a single time. The sequenced sample consisted of naive CD4+ T cells from blood. The receptor source for this set is a man aged 25 to 40 with type 1 diabetes.

This chain links TRBV28 with TRBJ1-2; 8 bases agree with TRBD1. Germline CDR1 reads MDHEN; CDR2 reads SYDVKM. The trim removed 5 bases at V and 13 bases at J, leaving 9 bases unmatched. The length of the CDR3 is 12 residues. The chain's CDR3 is CASSPLGQAVTF. In nucleotides, the CDR3 is TGTGCCAGCAGTCCCTTGGGACAGGCAGTCACCTTC.

A remark on this clone: Other DNA sequences in this specimen translate into the identical CDR3. The CDR3 reads CASSRGETQYF. DNA for the CDR3: TGTGCCAGCAGCAGGGGGGAGACCCAGTACTTC. The chain links TRBV5-6 to TRBJ2-5, with D perhaps TRBD1 (6 bases). Trimming removed 4 bases at V and 5 bases at J, with 6 bases between. The CDR3 sequence is 11 residues long. Germline V lookup: CDR1 SGHDT, CDR2 YYEEEE.

The chain joins TRBV9 to TRBJ2-1, with D perhaps TRBD2 (5 bases). Trimming removed 0 bases at V and 5 bases at J, with 12 bases between. Germline assignment: CDR1 SGDLS and CDR2 YYNGEE. The CDR3 consists of 15 residues. CDR3 nucleotides: TGTGCCAGCAGCGTAGCTCCTAGCCAACACAATGAGCAGTTCTTC. Its translation is CASSVAPSQHNEQFF.

This clone was seen only a few times. J is TRBJ2-2 and V is TRBV10-3; 8 nucleotides line up with TRBD1. The CDR3 sequence is 14 residues long. The V gene end was trimmed by 10 bases and the J gene end by 0 bases; junction bases not matched to a gene: 4. Germline V CDR1 and CDR2: ENHRY, SYGVKD. The chain's CDR3 is CATGQGPNTGELFF. As DNA, the CDR3 is TGTGCCACCGGACAGGGCCCGAACACCGGGGAGCTGTTTTTT.

This clone was detected a few times. The rearrangement links TRBV10-3 to TRBJ2-3; the D is unclear. The germline V gene has CDR1 ENHRY and CDR2 SYGVKD. The ends were cut back, 5 bases at V and 1 base at J, with 4 bases in the middle. The CDR3 sequence is 12 residues long. CDR3 region: CAISQGTDTQYF. CDR3 in DNA: TGTGCCATCAGTCAGGGCACAGATACGCAGTATTTT.

In DNA, the CDR3 is TGTGCCAGCAGACCCCAGGGAGGAGAGACCCAGTACTTC. This encodes CASRPQGGETQYF. The chain links TRBV7-2 to TRBJ2-5; TRBD2 is a possible D gene (6 bases). Trimming took 6 bases from V and 4 from J, leaving 12 bases between them. Germline V CDR1 and CDR2: SGHTA, FQGNSA. The CDR3 has 13 amino acids. Full variable domain (rest looked up from reference TRBV7-2 and TRBJ2-5): GAGVSQSPSNKVTEKGKDVELRCDPISGHTALYWYRQSLGQGLEFLIYFQGNSAPDKSGLPSDRFSAERTGGSVSTLTIQRTQQEDSAVYLCASRPQGGETQYFGPGTRLLVL.

V gene TRBV25-1 combines with J gene TRBJ2-7; TRBD1 agrees at 7 bases. There are 16 residues in the CDR3. Trimming took 4 bases from V and 3 from J; bases not matched to a gene: 12. The germline V gene has CDR1 MGHDK and CDR2 SYGVNS. For the CDR3, the DNA is TGTGCCAGCAGTGGGACAAGCGGACAGGCCTTCTACGAGCAGTACTTC. Translating gives CASSGTSGQAFYEQYF.

The sample holds a few counts of this clone. J is TRBJ2-7 and V is TRBV6-1; D ambiguous. Germline-derived CDR1 and CDR2 are MNHNS and SASEGT. Trimming removed 5 bases from V and 4 bases from J, with 9 bases in between. The CDR3 is made up of 12 amino acids. The CDR3 nucleotides are TGTGCCAGCAGTTCCCTGACATACGAGCAGTACTTC. Encoded protein: CASSSLTYEQYF.